This TCR beta chain originates from a study of shared clonotypes between healthy human individuals. The study, taken as a whole, reports: Among donors, sharing of clonotypes was expected to be affected by sequencing depth.

The CDR3 consists of 13 residues. Per the germline V gene, CDR1 is SGHRS and CDR2 is YFSETQ. J gave up 4 bases and V 4 bases, and 2 bases lay outside the gene matches. Measured with immunoSEQ multiplex PCR; TCRdb has only the in-frame clones, and not every one. The sample includes 2 million to 3 million clones, 90% to 95% of them seen just once. Concerning this clone itself: Antigen unknown. Different DNA sequences within this sample yield the same CDR3.

This TCR came from a young man in good health. Some clones in this sample may be carry-over from other donors' samples. This chain links TRBV5-1 with TRBJ2-7; 10 nucleotides line up with TRBD1. Sequenced material: naive CD4+ T cells from PBMCs. Indicated subset: CD45RA+ positively selected. The CDR3 spells CASSKGQGYEQYF. DNA of the CDR3: TGCGCCAGCAGCAAGGGACAGGGGTACGAGCAGTACTTC.